The rows below give T cell receptor beta chains drawn from one sample of a study of blood T cell repertoires in COVID-19. Profiled with immunoSEQ multiplex PCR; TCRdb holds only in-frame clones, not every one. The table has roughly 400,000 clones, 80% to 90% seen once; the top ten hold roughly 1.1%. Sequencing input: PBMCs or T cells enriched from blood (not recorded which). Every receptor here comes from a young man who had recovered from COVID-19. Both conserved end residues are part of each CDR3. Fields, in order: J gene, clone size, V gene, D gene, CDR3 DNA, CDR3 protein. A D gene is named only where the DNA matches it firmly. Clone size is stated in some rows and not others, as once, few, many or a class when expanded.

J: TRBJ2-3; size: NA; V: TRBV3-1/TRBV3-2; D: TRBD2; DNA: TGTGCCAGCAGCCAGAACCCGGGACTAGTGAAAGATACGCAGTATTTT; CDR3: CASSQNPGLVKDTQYF
J: TRBJ2-5; size: NA; V: TRBV5-8; D: TRBD1; DNA: TGTGCCAGCAGCAGAATGACAGGGTCTAACCAAGAGACCCAGTACTTC; CDR3: CASSRMTGSNQETQYF
J: TRBJ1-2; size: NA; V: TRBV3-1/TRBV3-2; D: NA; DNA: TGTGCCAGCAGCCAAGAGTGGGGACTCAATGGCTACACCTTC; CDR3: CASSQEWGLNGYTF
J: TRBJ1-2; size: NA; V: TRBV5-4; D: TRBD1; DNA: TGTGCCAGCAGCTGGGACAGGGGGTGGGGTGACACCTTC; CDR3: CASSWDRGWGDTF
J: TRBJ2-7; size: NA; V: TRBV5-1; D: TRBD2; DNA: TGCGCCAGCAGCTTCGATAGCGGGAGTATCTACGAGCAGTACTTC; CDR3: CASSFDSGSIYEQYF
J: TRBJ1-4; size: NA; V: TRBV28; D: TRBD1; DNA: TGTGCCAGCAGTTCCCACAAGGGGGCTGGGGAAAAACTGTTTTTT; CDR3: CASSSHKGAGEKLFF
J: TRBJ2-2; size: NA; V: TRBV4-1; D: TRBD2; DNA: TGCGCCAGCAGCCACGAGACTAGCGGAGCCACCGGGGAGCTGTTTTTT; CDR3: CASSHETSGATGELFF
J: TRBJ2-7; size: NA; V: TRBV5-1; D: NA; DNA: TGCGCCAGCAGCTTGGTACGCCAGGGTTTTGTCCACGAGCAGTACTTC; CDR3: CASSLVRQGFVHEQYF
J: TRBJ1-4; size: NA; V: TRBV7-2; D: NA; DNA: TGTGCCAGCAGCAAAGACAGCGGGAAAGGTGAAAAACTGTTTTTT; CDR3: CASSKDSGKGEKLFF
J: TRBJ2-5; size: once; V: TRBV28; D: NA; DNA: TGTGCCAGCAGTTTCCAGAGGGAGACCCAGTACTTC; CDR3: CASSFQRETQYF
J: TRBJ2-2; size: NA; V: TRBV29-1; D: TRBD2; DNA: TGCAGCGTCCTAAGACTAGCGGGGAACTCGAACACCGGGGAGCTGTTTTTT; CDR3: CSVLRLAGNSNTGELFF
J: TRBJ1-6; size: NA; V: TRBV19; D: NA; DNA: TGTGCCAGTAGTATTAACAGGGAAGGGTCACCCCTCCACTTT; CDR3: CASSINREGSPLHF
J: TRBJ2-7; size: NA; V: TRBV5-4; D: TRBD2; DNA: TGTGCCAGCGCGACCGGGAGGGCCGACGCCGAGCAGTACTTC; CDR3: CASATGRADAEQYF
J: TRBJ2-1; size: NA; V: TRBV19; D: TRBD1; DNA: TGTGCCAGTAGTATGGGGTGGGGACAGGGCTACAATGAGCAGTTCTTC; CDR3: CASSMGWGQGYNEQFF
J: TRBJ2-2; size: NA; V: TRBV11-2; D: TRBD2; DNA: TGTGCCAGCAGCGGACCGGGACTAGCAGGCACCGGGGAGCTGTTTTTT; CDR3: CASSGPGLAGTGELFF
J: TRBJ2-3; size: NA; V: TRBV4-1; D: TRBD1; DNA: TGCGCCAGCAGCCAAGCAGTGGGCAGGGGGTTTTTCACCGATACGCAGTATTTT; CDR3: CASSQAVGRGFFTDTQYF
J: TRBJ1-2; size: NA; V: TRBV30; D: TRBD1; DNA: TGTGCCTGGAGTGAGACAGGGGCAGGCTACACCTTC; CDR3: CAWSETGAGYTF
J: TRBJ2-7; size: NA; V: TRBV29-1; D: NA; DNA: TGCAGCGCGCGGACCGACAGAGCCTACGAGCAGTACTTC; CDR3: CSARTDRAYEQYF
J: TRBJ2-1; size: NA; V: TRBV5-1; D: NA; DNA: TGCGCCAGCAGCTTCCTCCTAGACTCCTCCTACAATGAGCAGTTCTTC; CDR3: CASSFLLDSSYNEQFF
J: TRBJ1-4; size: few; V: TRBV4-1; D: NA; DNA: TGCGCCAGCAGCCTTTATGGGGGGAATGAAAAACTGTTTTTT; CDR3: CASSLYGGNEKLFF
J: TRBJ1-6; size: NA; V: TRBV19; D: NA; DNA: TGTGCCAGTAGTACGGACTTTAATTCACCCCTCCACTTT; CDR3: CASSTDFNSPLHF
J: TRBJ1-1; size: NA; V: TRBV7-9; D: TRBD1; DNA: TGTGCCAGCAGCCCTGGACAGGGTTCAAACACTGAAGCTTTCTTT; CDR3: CASSPGQGSNTEAFF
J: TRBJ2-7; size: NA; V: TRBV3-1/TRBV3-2; D: NA; DNA: TGTGCCAGCAGCCTGGGGGGTACCCCTGTCGAGCAGTACTTC; CDR3: CASSLGGTPVEQYF
J: TRBJ1-2; size: NA; V: TRBV6-1; D: NA; DNA: TGTGCCAGCAGTTCACAGGACCTCTATGGCTACACCTTC; CDR3: CASSSQDLYGYTF
J: TRBJ1-5; size: NA; V: TRBV28; D: TRBD1; DNA: TGTGCCAGCAAGGCAGGGGGGAATCAGCCCCAGCATTTT; CDR3: CASKAGGNQPQHF
J: TRBJ2-7; size: NA; V: TRBV27; D: NA; DNA: TGTGCCAGCAGTTTAGGTGGCAGAACCTACGAGCAGTACTTC; CDR3: CASSLGGRTYEQYF
J: TRBJ1-1; size: NA; V: TRBV7-8; D: TRBD1; DNA: TGTGCCAGCAGCTGGGATCGACAGGGGCGAATATTCACTGAAGCTTTCTTT; CDR3: CASSWDRQGRIFTEAFF
J: TRBJ2-2; size: NA; V: TRBV28; D: NA; DNA: TGTGCCAGCAGTTTGCCCAGCGGGCCCGGGGAGCTGTTTTTT; CDR3: CASSLPSGPGELFF
J: TRBJ2-7; size: NA; V: TRBV28; D: TRBD1; DNA: TGTGCCAGCAGTCCGTGGACAGGGGATTCCTACGAGCAGTACTTC; CDR3: CASSPWTGDSYEQYF
J: TRBJ2-3; size: NA; V: TRBV5-1; D: TRBD2; DNA: TGCGCCAGCAGCGCAGGCGGGACTAGCGGGAGGGACACAGATACGCAGTATTTT; CDR3: CASSAGGTSGRDTDTQYF
J: TRBJ1-2; size: NA; V: TRBV30; D: NA; DNA: TGTGCCTGGAGTGTAAAATTGGGCCAGATTAATGGCTACACCTTC; CDR3: CAWSVKLGQINGYTF
J: TRBJ1-1; size: NA; V: TRBV2; D: TRBD1; DNA: TGTGCCAGCAGTGCCCCGGGACAGCTTCAGAGGGACACTGAAGCTTTCTTT; CDR3: CASSAPGQLQRDTEAFF
J: TRBJ2-1; size: NA; V: TRBV14; D: NA; DNA: TGTGCCAGCAGCCAAACCGGGACAACCAGCTCCTACAATGAGCAGTTCTTC; CDR3: CASSQTGTTSSYNEQFF
J: TRBJ1-1; size: NA; V: TRBV23-1; D: TRBD1; DNA: TGCGCCAGCAGTCAATCTAAGGGGGCTACGGGGGACACTGAAGCTTTCTTT; CDR3: CASSQSKGATGDTEAFF
J: TRBJ2-5; size: NA; V: TRBV9; D: NA; DNA: TGTGCCAGCAGCGTAGGAGGCAGGGCAGAGACCCAGTACTTC; CDR3: CASSVGGRAETQYF
J: TRBJ1-1; size: NA; V: TRBV5-1; D: NA; DNA: TGCGCCAGCAGCCAACAGGGCTTGAACACTGAAGCTTTCTTT; CDR3: CASSQQGLNTEAFF
J: TRBJ2-7; size: NA; V: TRBV27; D: TRBD2; DNA: TGTGCCAGCAGTTTATTGATCCCGGGAGGGATCTACGAGCAGTACTTC; CDR3: CASSLLIPGGIYEQYF
J: TRBJ2-7; size: once; V: TRBV6-4; D: TRBD1; DNA: TGTGCCAGCAGTGCCGTCTCGACAGGGGTCGAGCAGTACTTC; CDR3: CASSAVSTGVEQYF
J: TRBJ2-7; size: NA; V: TRBV9; D: NA; DNA: TGTGCCAGCAGCGTAGGTGAGGACAGTTCCTACGAGCAGTACTTC; CDR3: CASSVGEDSSYEQYF